The following is a TCR beta chain sequence with its context. Its target antigen remains unknown. No base quality information exists; no much larger clone differs at one position. The data belong to a study of cytomegalovirus exposure and HLA in healthy donors (dated by TCRdb to about 2017). Notes on the research overall: In an earlier analysis of fewer than 750 of the donors, under 300 Gb of sequence data and 90 million to 120 million unique TCR beta sequences from about 179 million T cells were reported. A later analysis re-analyzed previously published TCR beta repertoires from several hundred donors and added high-resolution HLA genotyping to study TCR occurrence patterns. Typing coverage differed by locus: A, B, C, DRB1 and DQB1 were typed in roughly 620-630 donors, DQA1 in roughly 510, DPA1 in around 610, and DPB1 in roughly 450. An earlier analysis of 500 to 750 of the donors applied high-throughput TCR beta sequencing to assess whether each TCR beta V gene segment acted as functional or pseudogenic. A later genetic analysis took genome-wide SNP genotypes for about three fifths of the 666 donors and used that subset as a discovery cohort. The study combined high-throughput TCR immunosequencing, statistical association of individual TCRs with disease status, and machine learning to predict cytomegalovirus infection status. The study used immunosequencing to profile the T cell repertoires of 666 subjects and linked those repertoires to cytomegalovirus serostatus. Of the 398 genotyped donors, over 65% fell in the genetic ancestry cluster associated with self-reported Caucasian donors. In addition to the first cohort of around 670 subjects, a separate validation cohort of 120 different subjects was used. Among 300 to 500 genotyped donors of the cohort, an average of roughly 230,000 unique TCR beta nucleotide sequences was sequenced per donor, of which roughly 18% were non-productive. Both class I and class II loci were covered by HLA typing, at four-digit resolution. Rather than drawing on any new phenotypic data, the later analysis identified candidate immune exposures from TCR beta sequences and the way those sequences occurred across donors. Alongside the repertoire data, information on donor age, sex, ethnicity and CMV serostatus was compiled. Several DR-DQ haplotypes were handled as single units for association and clustering because linkage in the cohort was strong. The study was designed to test whether signatures of past pathogen exposure could be identified by cataloging public T cell receptors. Every repertoire in the discovery cohort had been generated on one and the same sequencing platform. Roughly 300 gigabases of sequencing data and 91 million or so unique TCR sequences made up an early release that covered roughly 670 HLA-typed donors. Overall results and qualifications from the work: When HLA alleles, especially DR and DQ, strongly co-occurred, TCR associations were difficult to assign to individual alleles. In a later analysis, 16,951 TCR beta sequences were associated with specific HLA alleles at a false discovery rate of 0.05. According to a later analysis, most CMV-associated TCR beta chains appeared to be HLA-restricted, and the HLA associations seemed to be driven largely by CMV exposure. Sequencing depth was assumed to be roughly uniform across donors in the presence/absence analyses, though that assumption may not hold. Most TCR sequences were observed very rarely across donors, whereas some public TCRs were present in many individuals. A cluster of highly shared sequence variants was judged likely to represent a technical artifact of the sequencing pipeline. The earlier analysis of 587 of the donors excluded some 15 rarely observed V segments, including chromosome 9 orphons, because counts were too low. In a later analysis, HLA-associated TCR beta chains were found to be more clonally expanded and to have lower generation probabilities than equally common non-associated chains. In a later genetic analysis, fewer N-insertions in productive TCRs were reported among donors in an Asian-associated ancestry cluster than the 666-donor mean. A further reported finding was that TCR beta sequences accurately predicted the HLA-A and HLA-B alleles for most subjects in the first cohort. A few of the identified cytomegalovirus-associated TCR beta chains were confirmed in vitro to be specific for cytomegalovirus antigens. The classifier was reported to diagnose cytomegalovirus status with high specificity and sensitivity in both the original cohort and the validation cohort. An earlier analysis of 587 of the donors showed that most TCR beta V segments appeared in productive rearrangements either about 90% or about 30% of the time, which broadly matched IMGT annotations. Correlated functional status among segregating V segments might be attributable to linkage disequilibrium, but an unknown experimental factor could not be ruled out. It was suggested by the authors that the approach could potentially be generalized to other disease states and immunological phenotypes. A later analysis found that TCR association rates varied across HLA loci, with DRB1 alleles showing the most associated TCRs and HLA-C alleles the fewest. Because HLA typing was missing for some donors at each locus, association tests included only the typed subset. V-gene and J-gene trimming of TCR beta chains was associated with a missense DCLRE1C variant in a later genetic analysis, and the association was replicated in an independent cohort. CMV serostatus was the only immune exposure information available for the cohort. In this cohort, only TCR beta chains were sequenced, and detectable features were limited by the absence of alpha or paired-chain data. A later analysis reported that several top co-occurrence clusters appeared linked to parvovirus B19, influenza, CMV and Epstein-Barr virus. A total of 150 to 200 TCR beta chains were listed by the study as associated with cytomegalovirus. Because the 87-base-pair reads could not distinguish some IMGT-functional V segments, including TRBV6-2 and TRBV6-3, those segments were excluded.

CDR1 and CDR2 are drawn from the germline V gene: SGHAT, FQNNGV. Its CDR3 holds 16 amino acids, cysteine through phenylalanine. The kept DNA is CDR3 alone, 48 bases in frame from the first base. V lost 0 bases and J lost 8 bases, and the count of bases not matched to a germline gene is 8. The cohort was made up of around 720 healthy bone marrow donors. At the time of sampling, all cohort members were nominally healthy, though unrecorded immune exposures were likely present. The donor tested CMV seropositive and was one of the 289 seropositive cohort members. A peripheral blood sample was provided by each donor, and peripheral blood mononuclear cells were used for TCR beta sequencing. The Qiagen DNeasy Blood Extraction Kit was used to extract genomic DNA from the blood cell samples. Libraries were built with the immunoSEQ multiplex PCR assay. A mixture of 60 forward primers for TCR Vbeta segments and 13 reverse primers for TCR Jbeta segments was used in the multiplex PCR. A multiplex PCR assay on genomic DNA amplified the CDR3 region of rearranged TCR beta genes. On the Illumina HiSeq System, the amplified TCR beta libraries were sequenced as 87-base-pair reads. Concerning the study's data processing: A later analysis tallied tens of millions of unique TCR beta chains across the 666 repertoires, and around 9.9 million of those chains were shared by two or more donors. To remove PCR and sequencing errors, raw reads were error-corrected and collapsed into unique sequences using a nearest-neighbor algorithm that merged closely related sequences. Alignment of CDR3 sequences to IMGT reference sequences was used to assign V, D and J gene segments. For a sequence to be retained, a match of at least six nucleotides was required to both a V gene segment and a J gene segment. A rearrangement counted as productive if the CDR3 had no stop codons and remained in frame with V and J, and every other rearrangement counted as non-productive. CDR3 was defined by IMGT convention, running from the second conserved V-encoded cysteine to the conserved J-encoded phenylalanine. The earlier analysis of about 610 of the donors excluded any sequence lacking an unambiguous match to a single V gene segment. An earlier analysis of some 610 of the donors called V segments functional above 56.7% productive rearrangements and segregating when the between-donor standard deviation exceeded 5%. A statistical classification framework was developed to diagnose cytomegalovirus status using the catalog of TCR beta chain sequences. In a later analysis, TCR nucleotide sequences were compared against IMGT/GENE-DB human TR gene sequences so that V and J genes could be assigned. The TCRdist pipeline was used in a later analysis to assign CDR3 sequences and most-parsimonious VDJ recombination scenarios. In a later analysis, each TCR beta chain was defined by its CDR3 amino acid sequence together with its V-gene family, and reads without a unique V-gene family were excluded. In a later analysis, approximately 590 highly shared, low-generation-probability nucleotide sequences were removed to address suspected cross-contamination and a sequencing artifact. For each public chain, a later analysis derived a clonal expansion index from normalized ranks of inferred template counts within each repertoire. A later analysis computed generation probabilities with a VDJ recombination model fitted to out-of-frame rearrangements, and checked the results against IGoR. In a later analysis, hypergeometric tests were used to score TCR-TCR, TCR-HLA and TCR-CMV co-occurrence, with a repertoire-size bias correction applied to TCR pairs. To estimate false discovery rates, a later analysis permuted the HLA or CMV assignments 20 times. In a later analysis, co-occurring TCRs were grouped with DBSCAN, and TCRdist sequence similarity was added when clustering was performed within HLA-allele-positive subsets. For co-occurrence clustering, repertoires with fewer than 30,000 or more than 120,000 public chains were excluded, along with five repertoires with anomalous nucleotide sharing. This is the immuneACCESS table as TCRdb keeps it, with only in-frame sequences that have V and J called. A part of the clones is gone; compared with another copy, unresolved V genes explain less than half, and the rest is unexplained. The V and J calls and clone size are taken from that table; D and trimming were inferred from the DNA. The sample table holds 150,000 to 200,000 clones, of which approximately 70% were seen once. Jointly, the top ten make up approximately 4.6% of the sample.

The receptor was derived from a man in his late teens or twenties in good health and CMV-seropositive. The specimen sequenced was PBMCs. In this chain, TRBV11-2 is recombined with TRBJ2-1; TRBD2 fits 9 bases in the junction. The CDR3: CASSLDTAGGRYEQFF. In nucleotides, the sequence is TGTGCCAGCAGCTTAGATACGGCGGGAGGGCGCTATGAGCAGTTCTTC.